The 26 T cell receptor beta chains given below trace back to one sample, sequenced in a study of regulatory T cells in long-lasting Graves disease. Construction of TCR beta libraries relied on iRepertoire HTBI primers and on Arm-PCR targeting CDR3 regions. TCRdb recomputed calls from the multiplex PCR reads with MiXCR, one row per CDR3 protein. Here the sample spans 360,000 or so distinct CDR3 sequences, 23% being singletons. The time point denotes: persistent/refractory GD, antithyroid drugs over 5 years with positive TRAb. The TCR library used RNA extracted from PBMCs. The sequences come from peripheral blood mononuclear cells (PBMCs), collected when the disease was refractory, from a patient treated with antithyroid drugs. These receptors all come from a woman aged 40-49 years with Graves disease.

At least ten counts were recorded for this clonotype. The CDR3 region has the DNA TGTGCCAGCAGCTTAGACCGACAGGGCCGTGTCGGGCACTACGAGCAGTACTTC. Translation gives CASSLDRQGRVGHYEQYF. The V call is TRBV11-2, the J call TRBJ2-7; 7 positions agree with TRBD1. Germline CDR1 and CDR2: SGHAT and FQNNGV. J gave up 3 bases and V 0 bases, and 14 bases lay outside the gene matches. This CDR3 contains 18 residues.

This clonotype was recorded at least ten times. The chain combines TRBV7-8 with TRBJ1-5, with a weak D call TRBD1 (5 bases). The length of the CDR3 is 15 residues. In germline, CDR1 is SGHVS, CDR2 FQNEAQ. V dropped 2 bases and J dropped 5 bases, with 13 bases sitting between them. The CDR3 DNA is TGTGCCAGCAGCTTACGCAGGGTGGCGGATCAGCCCCAGCATTTT. As protein: CASSLRRVADQPQHF.

In its sample, this clonotype was seen many times. CDR3 DNA: TGTGCCAGCAGGCAGGGAATAGAGACCCAGTACTTC. Protein: CASRQGIETQYF. The chain combines TRBV28 with TRBJ2-5; a weak D match, TRBD1 (5 bases). Trimming stripped 6 bases from V and 4 bases from J, with 9 bases between. This CDR3 is 12 amino acids long. CDR1 MDHEN and CDR2 SYDVKM come from the germline V gene.

This clonotype occurred many times. The genes are TRBV27 and TRBJ1-6; tentative D call: TRBD1 (6 bases). Germline lookup yields CDR1 MNHEY and CDR2 SMNVEV (reference sequence). The CDR3 loop spans 14 amino acids. V was cut by 5 bases and J by 10 bases, with 15 bases left in between. CDR3: CASSVGGLGSPLHF. CDR3 DNA sequence: TGTGCCAGCAGTGTAGGGGGGTTAGGATCACCCCTCCACTTT.

In its sample, this clonotype was seen many times. This chain uses TRBV6-5 with TRBJ1-5; the match to TRBD1 covers 7 bases. Germline values: CDR1 MNHEY, CDR2 SVGAGI. The V gene end was trimmed by 0 bases and the J gene end by 0 bases; junction bases not matched to a gene: 8. The CDR3 runs 18 residues. This chain's CDR3 is CASSYSRYRGNSNQPQHF. The CDR3 DNA reads as TGTGCCAGCAGTTACTCGCGTTACAGGGGCAATAGCAATCAGCCCCAGCATTTT.

The chain recombines TRBV20-1 with TRBJ1-5; D unresolved. Germline CDR1 DFQATT, CDR2 SNEGSKA (reference sequence). Trimming took off 2 bases at V and 0 bases at J, with 8 bases between the two ends. The CDR3 extends over 14 amino acids. This CDR3 is CSARTPDSNQPQHF. The CDR3 bases are TGCAGTGCTAGAACACCTGATAGCAATCAGCCCCAGCATTTT.

The chain is built from TRBV19 and TRBJ2-3, with D unclear. Looked up from germline, CDR1 is LNHDA and CDR2 is SQIVND (reference sequence). Trimming took 1 base from V and 5 from J, leaving 4 bases between them. The CDR3 contains 12 residues. The CDR3 reads CASSIGGDTQYF. The CDR3 bases are TGTGCCAGTAGTATAGGGGGAGATACGCAGTATTTT.

In its sample, this clonotype was seen a few times. This chain links TRBV7-2 with TRBJ1-1, with 10 bases identical to TRBD1. Unmatched junction bases numbered 6, after V lost 5 bases and J lost 0 bases. CDR1 is SGHTA, CDR2 FQGNSA, per germline. The CDR3 runs to 16 residues. The CDR3 sequence: CASSPGTGVMNTEAFF. In DNA form, the CDR3 reads TGTGCCAGCAGCCCCGGGACAGGGGTGATGAACACTGAAGCTTTCTTT.

The rearrangement joins TRBV7-8 to TRBJ2-3, with TRBD2 identical over 10 bases. The J segment lost 6 bases and the V segment lost 5 bases, leaving 8 bases of the junction unmatched. The CDR3 is made up of 15 amino acids. Germline V gene sequence: CDR1 SGHVS, CDR2 FQNEAQ. The CDR3 sequence is CASSRTSGPGDTQYF. In nucleotides, the CDR3 is TGTGCCAGCAGCCGGACTAGCGGACCAGGTGATACGCAGTATTTT.

This clonotype was seen more than once but under ten times. The chain recombines TRBV5-1 with TRBJ2-1; tentative D call: TRBD2 (5 bases). With 0 bases removed from V and 4 bases from J, the gap between germline ends came to 8 bases. CDR1 and CDR2 from the germline V gene are SGHRS and YFSETQ. The CDR3 covers 14 residues. The DNA for the CDR3 is TGCGCCAGCAGCTTGGGGGGAGAATACAATGAGCAGTTCTTC. It yields the protein CASSLGGEYNEQFF.

V and J are TRBV28 and TRBJ1-2; a weak D match, TRBD1 (6 bases). With 6 bases removed from V and 8 bases from J, the gap between germline ends came to 16 bases. CDR3 length equals 13 residues. Germline CDR1 MDHEN, CDR2 SYDVKM. This CDR3 reads CASSLPGQSGYTF. The CDR3 DNA reads TGTGCCAGCAGCTTACCAGGACAGAGCGGCTACACCTTC.

This clonotype was seen at least ten times. This chain uses TRBV7-2 with TRBJ1-1, with no clear D. Trimming removed 1 base from V and 4 bases from J, with 16 bases in between. Germline-derived CDR1 and CDR2 are SGHTA and FQGNSA. This CDR3 spans 16 amino acids. The CDR3 DNA follows: TGTGCCAGCAGCTTAGGACTTACATTCACTGCCACTGAAGCTTTCTTT. It is translated as CASSLGLTFTATEAFF.

This clonotype has just a few counts. This sequence joins TRBV27 and TRBJ2-7; 11 bases map to TRBD2. J was trimmed by 3 bases and V by 3 bases; bases with no gene match: 10. CDR1 is MNHEY, CDR2 SMNVEV, per germline (reference sequence). The CDR3 is 17 amino acids. CDR3 bases: TGTGCCAGCAGTTTGCTAGCGGGAGGCACCCTTAGCTACGAGCAGTACTTC. Protein sequence: CASSLLAGGTLSYEQYF.

This clonotype was counted many times. The V and J genes are TRBV6-1 and TRBJ2-5; TRBD2 matches at 7 bases. CDR1 MNHNS and CDR2 SASEGT come from the germline V gene. V dropped 8 bases and J dropped 5; count of bases not matched to a gene: 5. The CDR3 spans 12 residues. CDR3 coding DNA: TGTGCCAGCGCGGGAGCGCAGGAGACCCAGTACTTC. Its protein is CASAGAQETQYF.

This clonotype showed up just a few times. This rearrangement joins TRBV11-3 to TRBJ2-1, with 8 bases that match TRBD1. Germline assignment: CDR1 SGHNT and CDR2 YENEEA. CDR3 length: 12 residues. The J segment lost 8 bases and the V segment lost 4 bases, leaving 1 base of the junction unmatched. DNA for the CDR3: TGTGCCAGCAGCTCGACAGGGGATGAGCAGTTCTTC. Translated, it gives CASSSTGDEQFF.

This rearrangement joins TRBV25-1 to TRBJ1-2; D is uncertain. This CDR3 contains 13 residues. Trimming took 2 bases from V and 5 from J, leaving 9 bases between them. CDR1 and CDR2 (germline): MGHDK, SYGVNS. The CDR3 region is CASSETAGYGYTF. The CDR3, as DNA: TGTGCCAGCAGTGAAACGGCTGGGTATGGCTACACCTTC.

As to this clonotype: An end of the junction does not agree with germline; a read error may underlie this. CDR3 residues: CSARAHREKGYAF. DNA for the CDR3: TGCAGTGCTAGAGCCCACAGGGAAAAAGGCTACGCCTTC. The genes are TRBV20-1 and TRBJ1-2; tentative D call: TRBD1 (6 bases). From germline, CDR1 is DFQATT and CDR2 SNEGSKA (reference sequence). The CDR3 runs to 13 residues.

The J gene is TRBJ1-1, the V gene TRBV6-5; 8 bases match TRBD1. CDR3 length: 15 residues. Germline CDR1 MNHEY, CDR2 SVGAGI. V shed 4 bases, J shed 5 bases, and the junction held 9 bases outside the gene matches. The CDR3 spells CASSFLTGGHTEAFF. Here the CDR3 DNA reads TGTGCCAGCAGTTTTCTAACAGGGGGGCATACTGAAGCTTTCTTT.

The chain is built from TRBV27 and TRBJ1-1; D is uncertain. This CDR3 region has 14 residues. Germline V gene lookup returns CDR1 MNHEY and CDR2 SMNVEV (reference sequence). With 6 bases removed from V and 2 bases from J, the gap between germline ends came to 13 bases. CDR3 bases: TGTGCCAGCAGGACTCGGGGAAAAAACACTGAAGCTTTCTTT. Translating it yields CASRTRGKNTEAFF.

The genes are TRBV3-1 and TRBJ2-4; D might be TRBD1 or TRBD2, each matching 5 bases. This CDR3 region has 16 residues. The ends were cut back, 0 bases at V and 0 bases at J, with 9 bases in the middle. Germline CDR1 LGHDT, CDR2 YNNKEL (reference sequence). The CDR3 nucleotides read TGTGCCAGCAGCCAAGATTGGGGGAAAGCCAAAAACATTCAGTACTTC. Protein sequence: CASSQDWGKAKNIQYF.

The sample holds a few counts of this clonotype. This rearrangement joins TRBV7-2 to TRBJ2-4; maybe TRBD2 (6 bases). The CDR3 extends over 16 amino acids. V lost 5 bases to trimming and J lost 8 bases, with 22 bases between them. From germline, CDR1 is SGHTA and CDR2 FQGNSA. CDR3 amino acids: CASSPFTRRDGYIQYF. For the CDR3, the DNA is TGTGCCAGCAGCCCCTTTACCCGGCGGGACGGATACATTCAGTACTTC.

The chain employs TRBV11-2 and TRBJ1-5, with TRBD1 matching 10 bases. CDR3 length equals 17 residues. V lost 5 bases, J lost 5 bases, and 12 bases stayed unmatched. Germline lookup yields CDR1 SGHAT and CDR2 FQNNGV. Written as DNA, the CDR3 is TGTGCCAGCAGCCCCTTTTCGGGACAGGGGCGTTATCAGCCCCAGCATTTT. Its translation is CASSPFSGQGRYQPQHF. The full variable domain, with the rest looked up from reference TRBV11-2 and TRBJ1-5, is EAGVAQSPRYKIIEKRQSVAFWCNPISGHATLYWYQQILGQGPKLLIQFQNNGVVDDSQLPKDRFSAERLKGVDSTLKIQPAKLEDSAVYLCASSPFSGQGRYQPQHFGDGTRLSIL.

The J gene is TRBJ2-1, the V gene TRBV29-1; D is unresolved. The CDR3 totals 15 residues. Per the germline V gene, CDR1 is SQVTM and CDR2 is ANQGSEA. Trimming shortened V by 0 bases and J by 2 bases, and 11 bases separated the two germline ends. The chain's CDR3 is CSVEDARSTYNEQFF. The CDR3 DNA is TGCAGCGTTGAAGATGCCCGATCTACCTACAATGAGCAGTTCTTC.

This clonotype was detected ten times or more. The V and J genes are TRBV6-1 and TRBJ2-7; D may match TRBD1 or TRBD2 (5 bases each). Germline V CDR1 and CDR2: MNHNS, SASEGT. V lost 7 bases to trimming and J lost 1 base, with 14 bases between them. The CDR3 consists of 14 residues. CDR3 sequence (DNA): TGTGCCAGCACCTCGGGGCTTTCTTCCTACGAGCAGTACTTC. It is translated as CASTSGLSSYEQYF.

This clonotype was observed once. The chain links TRBV7-8 to TRBJ2-3, with D possibly being TRBD1 (6 bases). The CDR3 has 14 amino acids. The V gene's germline CDR1 is SGHVS and CDR2 FQNEAQ. Between the trimmed V and J ends, which lost 5 bases and 5 bases, there was a span of 14 bases. In DNA, the CDR3 is TGTGCCAGCAGCCGGCCCTACAGGGAAGATACGCAGTATTTT. Protein sequence: CASSRPYREDTQYF.

Comment on this clonotype: A read error may be the cause here, since a much bigger clone is one base away. The CDR3 spells CASSFRGTRNWAFF. Here the CDR3 DNA reads TGTGCCAGCAGTTTCCGTGGGACAAGGAATTGGGCTTTCTTT. The rearrangement joins TRBV28 to TRBJ1-1; maybe TRBD1 (6 bases). The V gene lost 3 bases and the J gene lost 11 bases, with 19 bases spanning the gap. CDR3 length equals 14 residues. The germline CDR1 and CDR2 sequences are MDHEN and SYDVKM. Full variable domain (rest looked up from reference TRBV28 and TRBJ1-1): DVKVTQSSRYLVKRTGEKVFLECVQDMDHENMFWYRQDPGLGLRLIYFSYDVKMKEKGDIPEGYSVSREKKERFSLILESASTNQTSMYLCASSFRGTRNWAFFGQGTRLTVV.